These 32 T cell receptor beta chains came from one sample sequenced in a study of CD8+ T cells in alopecia areata. The treatment is: oral pan-JAK inhibitor, 5-10 mg twice daily. cDNA prepared by RNA extraction and subsequent reverse transcription served as the template for sequencing. The method was immunoSEQ multiplex PCR; TCRdb's version includes in-frame clones alone and lacks a portion of them. The sample carries about 140,000 clones, about 85% recorded once. This material consisted of CD8+ T cells sorted from blood, taken at week 4, from a patient treated with tofacitinib. The receptors were gathered from a human donor with alopecia areata.

The rearrangement links TRBV30 to TRBJ2-7; 11 nucleotides agree with TRBD2. The CDR3 has 15 residues. The V gene end was trimmed by 3 bases and the J gene end by 5 bases; junction bases not matched to a gene: 9. Germline V gene sequence: CDR1 GTSNPN, CDR2 SVGIG (reference sequence). Here the CDR3 DNA reads TGTGCCTGGAGGTTAGCGGGAGGGGTTAGAAACGAGCAGTACTTC. The encoded protein is CAWRLAGGVRNEQYF.

The gene calls are TRBV13 and TRBJ2-7, with TRBD2 matching over 8 bases. This CDR3 contains 15 residues. The V gene end was trimmed by 0 bases and the J gene end by 3 bases; junction bases not matched to a gene: 4. The germline gives CDR1 PRHDT, CDR2 FYEKMQ (reference sequence). The CDR3 region has the DNA TGTGCCAGCAGCTTAGGTCCCGCGGGGGGCTACGAGCAGTACTTC. This sequence encodes CASSLGPAGGYEQYF.

This chain joins TRBV27 and TRBJ2-1, with 7 bases lining up with TRBD2. The junction had 8 bases not matched to a gene; V was cut back by 5 bases and J by 10 bases. The CDR3 sequence is 13 residues long. Germline CDR1 is MNHEY and CDR2 is SMNVEV (reference sequence). CDR3: CASSMFSSGEQFF. The CDR3 nucleotides read TGTGCCAGCAGTATGTTCTCTAGCGGCGAGCAGTTCTTC.

The rearrangement joins TRBV7-9 to TRBJ2-1, with D perhaps TRBD1 (5 bases). From germline, CDR1 is SEHNR and CDR2 FQNEAQ (reference sequence). V gave up 5 bases and J gave up 4 bases, with 15 bases separating them. This CDR3 is 15 amino acids long. The chain's CDR3 is CASSALMTDYNEQFF. CDR3 DNA: TGTGCCAGCAGCGCCTTAATGACAGATTACAATGAGCAGTTCTTC.

V usage is TRBV5-1 and J usage is TRBJ1-1; no definite D call. V dropped 6 bases and J dropped 3 bases, with 12 bases sitting between them. This CDR3 region has 13 residues. The V gene's germline CDR1 is SGHRS and CDR2 YFSETQ. Here the CDR3 reads CASTHAGDTEAFF. In DNA form, the CDR3 reads TGCGCCAGCACCCACGCAGGAGACACTGAAGCTTTCTTT.

The genes are TRBV5-4 and TRBJ2-4; D remains ambiguous. The CDR3 is made up of 15 amino acids. Trimming stripped 0 bases from V and 7 bases from J, with 14 bases between. The germline V gene encodes CDR1 SGHNT and CDR2 YYREEE (reference sequence). CDR3 coding DNA: TGTGCCAGCAGCTTGGTGGCATCCGAGAGGAACATTCAGTACTTC. It codes for CASSLVASERNIQYF.

The rearrangement links TRBV15 to TRBJ2-5; D tentatively fits TRBD1 or TRBD2 (6 bases each). Germline V gene data show CDR1 as LNHNV and CDR2 as YYDKDF (reference sequence). With 5 bases removed from V and 4 bases from J, the gap between germline ends came to 20 bases. This CDR3 spans 16 amino acids. CDR3 in amino acids: CATSRNTGTGSETQYF. The CDR3, as DNA: TGTGCCACCAGCCGAAACACAGGGACTGGGTCAGAGACCCAGTACTTC.

The chain joins TRBV13 to TRBJ2-7, with TRBD1 identical over 9 bases. The CDR3 is 14 amino acids. CDR1 is PRHDT and CDR2 is FYEKMQ in the germline V gene (reference sequence). The junction had 4 bases not matched to a gene; V was cut back by 5 bases and J by 2 bases. The CDR3 reads CASSIGTGTYEQYF. The CDR3 coding sequence is TGTGCCAGCAGCATCGGGACAGGGACCTACGAGCAGTACTTC. Looking up the rest from reference TRBV13 and TRBJ2-7 gives the full variable domain: AAGVIQSPRHLIKEKRETATLKCYPIPRHDTVYWYQQGPGQDPQFLISFYEKMQSDKGSIPDRFSAQQFSDYHSELNMSSLELGDSALYFCASSIGTGTYEQYFGPGTRLTVT.

This clone has just a few counts. The chain couples TRBV7-2 to TRBJ2-1; TRBD2 matches at 9 bases. This CDR3 has 15 residues. The J segment lost 5 bases and the V segment lost 4 bases, leaving 6 bases of the junction unmatched. From germline, CDR1 is SGHTA and CDR2 FQGNSA. This CDR3 is CASSSEREVHNEQFF. CDR3 sequence (DNA): TGTGCCAGCAGCTCAGAGCGGGAGGTCCACAATGAGCAGTTCTTC. Supplemented by reference TRBV7-2 and TRBJ2-1, the full variable domain reads GAGVSQSPSNKVTEKGKDVELRCDPISGHTALYWYRQSLGQGLEFLIYFQGNSAPDKSGLPSDRFSAERTGGSVSTLTIQRTQQEDSAVYLCASSSEREVHNEQFFGPGTRLTVL.

This sequence joins TRBV7-2 and TRBJ2-5, with 7 bases matching TRBD1. V gave up 5 bases and J gave up 4 bases; unmatched junction bases: 7. The CDR3 loop spans 14 amino acids. Germline assignment: CDR1 SGHTA and CDR2 FQGNSA. CDR3 protein: CASSRQGYPETQYF. In DNA form, the CDR3 reads TGTGCCAGCAGCCGACAGGGTTATCCAGAGACCCAGTACTTC.

This sequence joins TRBV6-5 and TRBJ1-2, with 9 bases aligning to TRBD1. Germline trimming cut 7 bases from V and 8 bases from J; bases unmatched to any gene: 8. The CDR3 consists of 13 residues. From germline, CDR1 is MNHEY and CDR2 SVGAGI. CDR3 sequence reads: CASNPGTGSGYTF. The CDR3 coding sequence is TGTGCCAGCAACCCCGGGACAGGGAGCGGCTACACCTTC.

The V call is TRBV4-1, the J call TRBJ1-1; D remains unclear. The CDR3 is 11 residues long. Germline CDR1 reads MGHRA; CDR2 reads YSYEKL. V lost 0 bases and J lost 7, with 3 bases in between. In DNA, the CDR3 is TGCGCCAGCAGCCAAGACGGTGAAGCTTTCTTT. Translated, it gives CASSQDGEAFF.

This rearrangement joins TRBV19 to TRBJ2-1; 9 nucleotides line up with TRBD2. In germline, CDR1 is LNHDA, CDR2 SQIVND (reference sequence). Losses at the gene ends were 1 base for V and 6 bases for J; bases not matched to a gene: 4. The CDR3 runs 15 residues. As DNA, the CDR3 is TGTGCCAGTAGTATAGCGGCTAGCGGGGTCAATGAGCAGTTCTTC. It translates to CASSIAASGVNEQFF.

This sequence joins TRBV30 and TRBJ2-3; TRBD2 aligns across 9 bases. Trimming cost V 1 base and J 7 bases; bases outside gene matches: 6. This CDR3 has 14 amino acids. Per the germline V gene, CDR1 is GTSNPN and CDR2 is SVGIG (reference sequence). As DNA, the CDR3 is TGTGCCTGGAGTGGAGTGACTAGCGGTTATACGCAGTATTTT. Protein product: CAWSGVTSGYTQYF. Based on the CDR3 plus reference TRBV30 and TRBJ2-3, the full variable domain is SQTIHQWPATLVQPVGSPLSLECTVEGTSNPNLYWYRQAAGRGLQLLFYSVGIGQISSEVPQNLSASRPQDRQFILSSKKLLLSDSGFYLCAWSGVTSGYTQYFGPGTRLTVL.

The chain is built from TRBV4-1 and TRBJ2-2; no definite D call. The CDR3 runs to 14 residues. Germline assignment: CDR1 MGHRA and CDR2 YSYEKL. V shed 4 bases and J shed 4 bases, with 10 bases lying between them. CDR3 coding DNA: TGCGCCAGCAGCCGCGACCTGGGCACCGGGGAGCTGTTTTTT. Its translation is CASSRDLGTGELFF.

This chain joins TRBV10-2 and TRBJ2-7; 7 nucleotides align to TRBD2. The germline CDR1 and CDR2 sequences are WSHSY and SAAADI. The CDR3 runs 14 residues. J was trimmed by 2 bases and V by 3 bases; bases with no gene match: 4. CDR3 DNA: TGCGCCAGCAGTGATGGGACTAACCCCTACGAGCAGTACTTC. Protein product: CASSDGTNPYEQYF.

The rearrangement uses TRBV11-2 and TRBJ2-3; 8 bases map to TRBD2. This CDR3 has 19 residues. Per germline, CDR1 SGHAT and CDR2 FQNNGV. Trimming cost V 5 bases and J 0 bases; bases outside gene matches: 16. CDR3 sequence (DNA): TGTGCCAGCAGCCCGTACCCGGGACTAGAGATCGCTAGCACAGATACGCAGTATTTT. This sequence encodes CASSPYPGLEIASTDTQYF.

The V gene is TRBV15, the J gene TRBJ1-2; no reliable D call. Trimming took 6 bases from V and 8 from J, leaving 16 bases between them. Germline loops: CDR1 LNHNV, CDR2 YYDKDF (reference sequence). The CDR3 runs to 13 residues. The CDR3 spells CATRTFPDGGYTF. CDR3 in DNA: TGTGCCACCAGGACCTTCCCCGACGGGGGCTACACCTTC. The full variable domain, its missing parts supplied by reference TRBV15 and TRBJ1-2, is DAMVIQNPRYQVTQFGKPVTLSCSQTLNHNVMYWYQQKSSQAPKLLFHYYDKDFNNEADTPDNFQSRRPNTSFCFLDIRSPGLGDTAMYLCATRTFPDGGYTFGSGTRLTVV.

The chain carries TRBV9 and TRBJ2-1; D gene ambiguous. Per the germline V gene, CDR1 is SGDLS and CDR2 is YYNGEE. The CDR3 is 17 amino acids. The V end lost 3 bases, the J end lost 4 bases, and 20 bases lay between the germline ends. CDR3: CASSALDGVFLYNEQFF. The CDR3 DNA reads TGTGCCAGCAGCGCCCTAGACGGAGTCTTCCTTTACAATGAGCAGTTCTTC.

The chain has TRBV11-2 and TRBJ2-3; D might be TRBD1 (6 bases). The CDR3 contains 12 residues. Trimming shortened V by 6 bases and J by 6 bases, and 10 bases separated the two germline ends. CDR1 and CDR2 from the germline V gene are SGHAT and FQNNGV. The CDR3 here is CASSTGTDTQYF. In DNA form, the CDR3 reads TGTGCCAGCAGTACAGGGACCGATACGCAGTATTTT.

This rearrangement joins TRBV7-9 to TRBJ2-5; D is unclear. V lost 4 bases, J lost 2 bases, and 2 bases lay in between. The CDR3 loop spans 11 amino acids. Germline V gives CDR1 SEHNR, CDR2 FQNEAQ (reference sequence). The CDR3 region has the DNA TGTGCCAGCAGCTCTCAAGAGACCCAGTACTTC. Protein product: CASSSQETQYF.

This rearrangement joins TRBV7-2 to TRBJ2-3, with D hard to call. CDR3 size: 16 residues. Germline V gives CDR1 SGHTA, CDR2 FQGNSA. V shed 0 bases and J shed 2 bases, with 12 bases lying between them. The CDR3 region has the DNA TGTGCCAGCAGCTTAGCTCCAGTCCCTTACACAGATACGCAGTATTTT. Its protein is CASSLAPVPYTDTQYF.

CDR3 DNA: TGTGCCAGCAGCCCTGGGCTCGATTCCTACGAGCAGTACTTC. Amino acid sequence: CASSPGLDSYEQYF. V is TRBV9 and J is TRBJ2-7; D not resolved. V was shortened by 4 bases and J by 1 base, with 12 bases between the two germline ends. This CDR3 spans 14 amino acids. CDR1 is SGDLS and CDR2 is YYNGEE in the germline V gene.

The genes are TRBV29-1 and TRBJ1-2; D remains ambiguous. CDR1 and CDR2 from the germline V gene are SQVTM and ANQGSEA. Trimming pared 0 bases from V and 5 bases from J, leaving 13 bases between. The CDR3 sequence is 14 residues long. DNA of the CDR3: TGCAGCGTTGAAGATCACGACGGAACTTATGGCTACACCTTC. This codes for CSVEDHDGTYGYTF.

The gene calls are TRBV27 and TRBJ1-1; D perhaps matches TRBD1 (6 bases). CDR1 and CDR2 (germline): MNHEY, SMNVEV (reference sequence). CDR3 size: 14 residues. V lost 5 bases to trimming and J lost 2 bases, with 12 bases between them. This CDR3 is CASSAHRVNTEAFF. CDR3 in DNA: TGTGCCAGCAGTGCCCACAGGGTAAACACTGAAGCTTTCTTT.

The V call is TRBV10-3, the J call TRBJ2-7; 10 bases match TRBD1. The CDR3 runs 16 residues. J gave up 0 bases and V 3 bases, and 5 bases lay outside the gene matches. Germline CDR1 reads ENHRY; CDR2 reads SYGVKD. In nucleotides, the CDR3 is TGTGCCATCAGTGATCAGACAGGGGGCAACTCCTACGAGCAGTACTTC. The encoded protein is CAISDQTGGNSYEQYF.

The chain employs TRBV6-5 and TRBJ2-6; D gene unclear. The CDR3 spans 14 residues. From germline, CDR1 is MNHEY and CDR2 SVGAGI. The germline V and J ends were trimmed by 8 bases and 4 bases, with 12 bases remaining between them. The CDR3 sequence is CASCVEPGANVLTF. For the CDR3, the DNA is TGTGCCAGCTGTGTCGAGCCGGGGGCCAACGTCCTGACTTTC.

The rearrangement joins TRBV27 to TRBJ2-7; D is unclear. CDR3 length equals 13 residues. Trimming removed 3 bases from V and 0 bases from J, with 6 bases in between. Germline V gene data show CDR1 as MNHEY and CDR2 as SMNVEV (reference sequence). Here the CDR3 DNA reads TGTGCCAGCAGTTTTCCGGGCTCCTACGAGCAGTACTTC. Translated, it gives CASSFPGSYEQYF.

Of note for this clone: The same CDR3 arises from other DNA sequences in this sample as well. The rearrangement uses TRBV29-1 and TRBJ2-3, with 8 bases that match TRBD1. The CDR3 is 13 residues long. The trim removed 0 bases at V and 13 bases at J, leaving 9 bases unmatched. CDR1 is SQVTM, CDR2 ANQGSEA, per germline. The CDR3 DNA reads TGCAGCGTTGAAGAACCGGGACAGGTTTGGGAGTATTTT. This translates into CSVEEPGQVWEYF.

V usage is TRBV9 and J usage is TRBJ1-1; 7 bases match TRBD1. The germline CDR1 and CDR2 sequences are SGDLS and YYNGEE. V shed 3 bases and J 1 base; nucleotides not matched to a gene: 12. This CDR3 spans 17 amino acids. DNA of the CDR3: TGTGCCAGCAGCGCTCACGCAGGGGGGGCAGAGAACACTGAAGCTTTCTTT. Translating gives CASSAHAGGAENTEAFF.

The J gene is TRBJ2-5, the V gene TRBV7-9; 10 bases are a match to TRBD2. With V trimmed by 6 bases and J by 5 bases, 12 bases remained unmatched. The germline CDR1 and CDR2 sequences are SEHNR and FQNEAQ (reference sequence). The CDR3 spans 16 residues. For the CDR3, the DNA is TGTGCCAGCAGTCCCAGTCCTAGCGGGAGTAAGGAGACCCAGTACTTC. This gives the protein CASSPSPSGSKETQYF.

CDR3 DNA sequence: TGTGCCTCCGCCGGGAATTCCGCCTCCTACGAGCAGTACTTC. This gives the protein CASAGNSASYEQYF. The rearrangement uses TRBV30 and TRBJ2-7, with a weak D call TRBD2 (5 bases). CDR3 size: 14 residues. The ends were cut back, 7 bases at V and 0 bases at J, with 16 bases in the middle. Per the germline V gene, CDR1 is GTSNPN and CDR2 is SVGIG (reference sequence).